The source of this TCR beta chain is a study of regulatory T cells in long-lasting Graves disease. The wider study: For a period under 3 months, newly diagnosed Graves' patients had taken antithyroid drugs.

Study-wide results and limits: Whereas approximately 980 public clonotypes were shared by new patients, persistent patients shared more, at roughly 3,000. Having few samples may have compromised the accuracy.

This clonotype was observed at least ten times. Its antigen is undetermined. As for time point: newly diagnosed GD, antithyroid drugs for less than 3 months. The TCR library was made from RNA that had been extracted from PBMCs in TRIzol. Patients met American Thyroid Association criteria for Graves' disease. The CDR3 consists of 14 residues. Germline-derived CDR1 and CDR2 are DFQATT and SNEGSKA (reference sequence). After removal of 8 bases from V and 6 bases from J, the junction contained 12 bases not matched to a gene. Assembly of TCR beta libraries relied on iRepertoire HTBI primers together with Arm-PCR of CDR3 regions. One entry per CDR3 protein, called by TCRdb with MiXCR from the multiplex PCR reads. The table records approximately 230,000 distinct CDR3 sequences, roughly 18% of them present only once.

The origin of this receptor is a female donor with Graves disease. The specimen comprised peripheral blood mononuclear cells (PBMCs), sampled at new diagnosis, from a patient treated with antithyroid drugs. The chain uses TRBV20-1 and TRBJ2-2, with TRBD2 identical over 7 bases. CDR3 in DNA: TGCAGTACCCGCCTTCTTGCGGGAGCCGGGGAGCTGTTTTTT. Translated, it gives CSTRLLAGAGELFF.